The 22 T cell receptor beta chains presented below share a single source sample, sequenced in a study of blood T cells in healthy people across ages. Through a sample-barcoded 5' primer and a J-beta primer mix, a second PCR was run for roughly 7 to 12 cycles. TCRdb re-derived calls from the 5' RACE reads in MiXCR, one entry per CDR3 protein. Of hundreds of thousands of distinct CDR3 sequences in the sample, roughly 56% were seen once. Input material: blood. These receptors all come from a man aged 35 to 55 in good health.

The V and J genes are TRBV7-9 and TRBJ1-5; the D gene is possibly TRBD1 (5 bases). Germline CDR1 is SEHNR and CDR2 is FQNEAQ (reference sequence). This CDR3 is 17 amino acids long. Trimming cost V 5 bases and J 2 bases, with 19 bases left between them. CDR3 in amino acids: CASSTTQGSDGNQPQHF. CDR3 DNA sequence: TGTGCCAGCAGCACGACCCAGGGTTCTGACGGCAATCAGCCCCAGCATTTT. Variable domain in full (rest from reference TRBV7-9 and TRBJ1-5): DTGVSQNPRHKITKRGQNVTFRCDPISEHNRLYWYRQTLGQGPEFLTYFQNEAQLEKSRLLSDRFSAERPKGSFSTLEIQRTEQGDSAMYLCASSTTQGSDGNQPQHFGDGTRLSIL.

The rearrangement uses TRBV15 and TRBJ2-1; TRBD2 matches 12 bases. Unmatched junction bases numbered 10, after V lost 0 bases and J lost 7 bases. CDR1 and CDR2 from the germline V gene are LNHNV and YYDKDF (reference sequence). The CDR3 is 18 amino acids. The CDR3 loop reads CATSREPPGLAGGNEQFF. CDR3 DNA: TGTGCCACCAGCAGAGAACCACCGGGACTAGCGGGCGGAAATGAGCAGTTCTTC.

CDR3 DNA: TGTGCCAGAGGGACTAGCGGGATCACAGATACGCAGTATTTT. Translating gives CARGTSGITDTQYF. This chain links TRBV2 with TRBJ2-3, with TRBD2 matching over 13 bases. The CDR3 spans 14 residues. J lost 2 bases, V lost 9 bases, and 2 bases had no gene match. CDR1 and CDR2 (germline): SNHLY, FYNNEI.

The chain combines TRBV18 with TRBJ2-4, with TRBD2 as a possible D gene (6 bases). The J call is in doubt because the DNA end fits TRBJ2-7 better. The CDR3 is 14 residues long. Germline V gives CDR1 KGHSH, CDR2 LQKENI. The CDR3 DNA sequence: TGTGCCAGCTCACCATACGGGAGCTCCTACGAGCAGTACTTC. Amino acids: CASSPYGSSYEQYF.

The genes are TRBV12-3 or TRBV12-4 and TRBJ2-4, with D perhaps TRBD2 (5 bases). With the DNA end fitting TRBJ2-5 better, the J assignment may be wrong. This CDR3 is 13 amino acids long. This CDR3 reads CASTKAAEETQYF. The CDR3 bases are TGTGCCAGCACCAAAGCGGCGGAAGAGACCCAGTACTTC.

The chain uses TRBV4-3 and TRBJ1-3, with TRBD1 as a possible D gene (5 bases). The CDR3 has 15 residues. V was clipped by 1 base and J by 11 bases, with 18 bases between them. Per the germline V gene, CDR1 is LGHNA and CDR2 is YSLEER. In DNA, the CDR3 is TGCGCCAGCAGCCAAGCAGCGGGGACGCCCGGTGCCATATATTTT. This gives the protein CASSQAAGTPGAIYF.

This clonotype was detected a few times. This may come from a read error, since a much larger clone is one base off. The genes are TRBV14 and TRBJ2-5, with unresolved D. CDR3 length equals 13 residues. The germline V gene has CDR1 SGHDN and CDR2 FVKESK. Trimming stripped 0 bases from V and 1 base from J, with 3 bases between. Written as DNA, the CDR3 is TGTGCCAGCAGCCAAGACATCCAAGAGACCCAGTACTTC. Its translation is CASSQDIQETQYF.

In this sample, this clonotype turned up a few times. This sequence joins TRBV28 and TRBJ2-3; 8 positions agree with TRBD1. Germline loops: CDR1 MDHEN, CDR2 SYDVKM. The CDR3 is 17 amino acids. V gave up 2 bases and J gave up 0 bases; unmatched junction bases: 7. CDR3 in amino acids: CASSLKIGQGSTDTQYF. In DNA, the CDR3 is TGTGCCAGCAGTTTAAAGATTGGACAGGGTAGCACAGATACGCAGTATTTT.

The rearrangement links TRBV12-3 or TRBV12-4 to TRBJ2-7; D remains unclear. CDR3 length equals 16 residues. Trimming pared 7 bases from V and 2 bases from J, leaving 21 bases between. The CDR3 DNA is TGTGCCAGCATTCCCCACCACAACAAACAAACCTACGAGCAGTACTTC. Encoded protein: CASIPHHNKQTYEQYF.

The chain uses TRBV11-3 and TRBJ1-1; D is uncertain. Trimming left V 4 bases short and J 0 bases short, with 9 bases between. Germline-derived CDR1 and CDR2 are SGHNT and YENEEA. The CDR3 sequence is 14 residues long. The CDR3 DNA reads as TGTGCCAGCAGCTCGGGGTTGGTGAACACTGAAGCTTTCTTT. Its protein is CASSSGLVNTEAFF.

V gene TRBV9 combines with J gene TRBJ2-4; D might be TRBD1 (6 bases). V was pared by 4 bases and J by 2 bases, with 16 bases between. This CDR3 spans 16 amino acids. Germline CDR1 reads SGDLS; CDR2 reads YYNGEE. CDR3 sequence reads: CASSPRGVNSKNIQYF. CDR3 in DNA: TGTGCCAGCAGCCCCAGGGGAGTAAACTCCAAAAACATTCAGTACTTC.

The chain's CDR3 is CASSTQTGSTEAFF. DNA of the CDR3: TGCGCCAGCAGCACGCAGACAGGCTCCACTGAAGCTTTCTTT. This sequence joins TRBV5-1 and TRBJ1-1; D might be TRBD1 (6 bases). The CDR3 contains 14 residues. Germline V gene lookup returns CDR1 SGHRS and CDR2 YFSETQ. V lost 4 bases and J lost 4, with 14 bases in between.

This clonotype occurred once. The chain is built from TRBV29-1 and TRBJ2-2; TRBD2 is a possible D gene (5 bases). V lost 7 bases and J lost 11, with 23 bases in between. This CDR3 is built from 14 residues. CDR1 is SQVTM, CDR2 ANQGSEA, per germline. The CDR3 loop is CSAGRGMGARELFF. The DNA of the CDR3 is TGCAGCGCAGGACGGGGAATGGGCGCTAGAGAGCTGTTTTTT.

This clonotype has more than one count but fewer than ten. The V gene is TRBV9, the J gene TRBJ2-5; D perhaps matches TRBD2 (6 bases). This CDR3 region has 16 residues. With 2 bases removed from V and 4 bases from J, the gap between germline ends came to 18 bases. Germline CDR1 reads SGDLS; CDR2 reads YYNGEE. CDR3 loop: CASSVDPEGWGETQYF. The CDR3 coding sequence is TGTGCCAGCAGCGTGGATCCGGAGGGCTGGGGAGAGACCCAGTACTTC.

This clonotype was seen more than once but under ten times. CDR3 sequence: CASTRGTEPYEQYF. The DNA for the CDR3 is TGTGCCAGCACTCGCGGGACGGAACCCTACGAGCAGTACTTC. This chain joins TRBV9 and TRBJ2-7, with D possibly being TRBD2 (6 bases). Trimming stripped 6 bases from V and 2 bases from J, with 15 bases between. The CDR3 sequence is 14 residues long. Per the germline V gene, CDR1 is SGDLS and CDR2 is YYNGEE.

The V call is TRBV28, the J call TRBJ2-5; 10 positions agree with TRBD1. With the DNA end fitting TRBJ2-7 better, the J assignment may be wrong. The CDR3 runs to 15 residues. Germline CDR1 and CDR2: MDHEN and SYDVKM. The DNA of the CDR3 is TGTGCCAGCAGTCAACGGACAGGGGGAGTCCACGAGCAGTACTTC. As protein: CASSQRTGGVHEQYF.

The chain recombines TRBV6-1 with TRBJ2-3; the match to TRBD1 covers 8 bases. The CDR3 runs to 13 residues. The germline V gene encodes CDR1 MNHNS and CDR2 SASEGT. V lost 10 bases, J lost 3 bases, and 6 bases stayed unmatched. Written as DNA, the CDR3 is TGTGCCATAACCGGGACAGGAACAGATACGCAGTATTTT. Translating gives CAITGTGTDTQYF.

This chain joins TRBV24-1 and TRBJ2-7; maybe TRBD1 (6 bases). The tail of the sequence fits TRBJ2-5 better, so the J call may be wrong. This CDR3 contains 16 residues. CDR1 and CDR2 from the germline V gene are KGHDR and SFDVKD. As DNA, the CDR3 is TGTGCCGCCTCAGACCAACAGGGACGCGGAATAGAGACCCAGTACTTC. This translates into CAASDQQGRGIETQYF.

The chain combines TRBV20-1 with TRBJ2-7, with TRBD2 identical over 7 bases. Germline CDR1 and CDR2: DFQATT and SNEGSKA (reference sequence). The CDR3 is made up of 14 amino acids. The J segment lost 2 bases and the V segment lost 1 base, leaving 5 bases of the junction unmatched. The CDR3 sequence is CSARGGSIPYEQYF. The CDR3 DNA follows: TGCAGTGCTAGAGGCGGGAGCATCCCCTACGAGCAGTACTTC.

The V and J genes are TRBV7-2 and TRBJ1-4; 9 bases line up with TRBD1. CDR3 length equals 15 residues. J was trimmed by 6 bases and V by 7 bases; bases with no gene match: 9. CDR1 SGHTA and CDR2 FQGNSA come from the germline V gene. The CDR3 protein is CASTLEGQGDEKLFF. The CDR3 nucleotides read TGTGCCAGCACCCTCGAGGGACAGGGCGATGAAAAACTGTTTTTT.

The rearrangement joins TRBV19 to TRBJ2-1; TRBD1 matches 7 bases. The CDR3 length is 15 residues. Germline V CDR1 and CDR2: LNHDA, SQIVND (reference sequence). V was clipped by 9 bases and J by 1 base; unmatched bases: 9. CDR3 protein: CASRLTGNSYNEQFF. In nucleotides, the CDR3 is TGTGCCAGCCGGCTGACAGGGAATTCCTACAATGAGCAGTTCTTC.

The chain uses TRBV6-2 or TRBV6-3 and TRBJ2-1; D perhaps matches TRBD2 (5 bases). Germline V CDR1 and CDR2: MNHEY, SVGEGT. Between the trimmed V and J ends, which lost 4 bases and 9 bases, there was a span of 16 bases. CDR3 size: 14 residues. The CDR3 bases are TGTGCCAGCAGTTTAGGAGGTCGACAACCTGAGCAGTTCTTC. Residues: CASSLGGRQPEQFF.